The text below deals with one T cell receptor (beta chain). This clone was found a few times. Its antigen target is currently unknown. The input lacks base qualities; no much larger clone sits a single base away. The treatment or condition label, read with the paper, signifies: oral pan-JAK inhibitor, 5-10 mg twice daily. From alopecia areata patients, peripheral blood was collected along with lesional scalp punch biopsies. PBMCs were separated by density centrifugation and stained for CD3, CD4 and CD8, after which CD4+ and CD8+ T cells were sorted on a FACSAria. The sample originates from a study of CD8+ T cells in alopecia areata listed by TCRdb under 2018. For context, the study as a whole: Treated patients were enrolled in an open-label pilot trial of oral tofacitinib, 5 to 10 mg twice daily, for moderate-to-severe alopecia areata. Tofacitinib was administered for 6 to 18 months, and 6 months of follow-up off drug were then conducted to assess delayed response and recurrence. Scalp clonality was compared across normal scalp (n=4), patchy alopecia areata scalp (n=8), and alopecia totalis/universalis scalp (n=8). For the treated patients, the SALT score, which quantifies what percentage of scalp surface area is affected, served as the measure of disease severity. The RNA source kit depended on sample type: the PAXgene miRNA kit for fixed scalp, the miRNeasy kit for PBMCs, and the RNeasy kit for mouse skin. immunoSEQ multiplex PCR using 35 Vbeta forward primers and 13 Jbeta reverse primers was used to amplify TCRbeta CDR3 regions. Tofacitinib-treated patients had biopsies at baseline and at 4 and 24 weeks of treatment, with a later scalp biopsy in several patients. The study used high-throughput TCRbeta sequencing to examine T cell clonal expansion in alopecia areata, in both the C3H/HeJ mouse model and human patients. Scalp tissue and sorted CD4+ and CD8+ peripheral blood T cells from patchy and totalis/universalis alopecia areata patients and from healthy controls were covered by human TCRbeta sequencing. Study-wide conclusions, independent of this receptor: Unlike mouse skin, where gammadelta T cells dominate, normal human skin contains resident alphabeta T cells that get sequenced too, which complicates analysis of the scalp TCR repertoire. Many expanded lesional clones persisted in scalp and blood during tofacitinib treatment, which may partly explain relapse after stopping treatment. Higher clonality and more expanded CD8+ clones were observed in lesional scalp than in normal scalp, particularly in alopecia totalis/universalis, a finding suggestive of antigenic drive. Tofacitinib significantly decreased scalp clonality and the number of expanded CD8+ clones among the top 100 scalp clones. The treated cohort was small, with a single nonresponder, so links between baseline CD8+ expansion and response need larger studies. TCR sequences shared between patients were less clear than in mice, possibly partly because of HLA diversity in the patient population.

The receptor library was made with the immunoSEQ multiplex PCR assay. RNA was extracted from all samples and reverse transcribed into cDNA as template for TCR sequencing. SuperScript III was used for first-strand cDNA synthesis, primed with a 2:1 mix of oligo-dT and random hexamers. A synthetic immune receptor repertoire was used to measure amplification bias, and any remaining bias was corrected computationally. From the authors' description of their analysis: Raw reads were preprocessed for error removal, and CDR3 was defined according to IMGT conventions as running from the conserved cysteine to phenylalanine. Clonality was calculated as 1 minus Shannon entropy normalized by log2 of the number of productive unique TCRs. CD4 or CD8 identity of scalp clones was inferred by cross-referencing scalp TCRbeta sequences with sorted blood CD4 and CD8 repertoires. The immuneACCESS repertoire file appears here via TCRdb, limited to in-frame rearrangements. These files lack a portion of the clones; in checked studies, under half of the deficit traces to unresolved V genes, and the cause of the others is not known. V, J and clone size are taken as reported in that table, and D and trimming were inferred from the DNA itself. Recorded for this sample are more than 200,000 clones; 43% of them occurred a single time. Together, the top ten hold about 2.6% of the sample.

Specimen: CD4+ T cells sorted from blood, collected at approximately week 37, from a patient treated with tofacitinib. The TCR comes from a human donor with alopecia areata.

CDR3 region: CASSTHTPGLAVWGQFF. The DNA reads TGTGCCAGCAGCACCCATACGCCGGGACTAGCCGTCTGGGGGCAGTTCTTC. The chain joins TRBV11-2 to TRBJ2-1, with 9 junctional bases fitting TRBD2. The germline V gene specifies SGHAT as CDR1 and FQNNGV as CDR2. There are 17 amino acids in the CDR3, from cysteine to phenylalanine inclusive. Only the CDR3 part of the read is kept: 51 bases, read in frame from the first base. V loses 5 bases at its end and J loses 12 bases; junction bases beyond the gene matches: 20.